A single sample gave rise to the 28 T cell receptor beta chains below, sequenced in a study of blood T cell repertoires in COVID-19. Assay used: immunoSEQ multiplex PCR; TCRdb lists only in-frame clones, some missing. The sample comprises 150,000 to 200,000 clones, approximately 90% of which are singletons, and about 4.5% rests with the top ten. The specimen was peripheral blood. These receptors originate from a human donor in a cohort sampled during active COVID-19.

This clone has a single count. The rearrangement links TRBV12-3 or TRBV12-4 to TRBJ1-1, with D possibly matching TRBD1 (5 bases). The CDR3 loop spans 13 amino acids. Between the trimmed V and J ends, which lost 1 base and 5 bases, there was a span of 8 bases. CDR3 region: CASSLVGGTEAFF. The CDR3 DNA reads TGTGCCAGCAGTTTAGTGGGGGGGACTGAAGCTTTCTTT.

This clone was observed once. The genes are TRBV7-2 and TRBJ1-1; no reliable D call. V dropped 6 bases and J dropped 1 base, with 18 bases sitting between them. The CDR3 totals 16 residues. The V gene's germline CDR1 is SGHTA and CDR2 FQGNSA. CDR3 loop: CASRQTRSLSNTEAFF. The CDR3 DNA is TGTGCCAGCAGACAAACCCGATCATTGTCGAACACTGAAGCTTTCTTT. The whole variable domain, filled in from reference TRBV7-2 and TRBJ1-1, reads GAGVSQSPSNKVTEKGKDVELRCDPISGHTALYWYRQSLGQGLEFLIYFQGNSAPDKSGLPSDRFSAERTGGSVSTLTIQRTQQEDSAVYLCASRQTRSLSNTEAFFGQGTRLTVV.

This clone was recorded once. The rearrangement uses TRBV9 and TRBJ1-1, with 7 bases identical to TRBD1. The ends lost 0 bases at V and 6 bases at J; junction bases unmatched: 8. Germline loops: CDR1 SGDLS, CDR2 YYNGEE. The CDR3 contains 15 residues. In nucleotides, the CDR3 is TGTGCCAGCAGCGTAGAGGGGGCAGGGTTATCTGAAGCTTTCTTT. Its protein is CASSVEGAGLSEAFF.

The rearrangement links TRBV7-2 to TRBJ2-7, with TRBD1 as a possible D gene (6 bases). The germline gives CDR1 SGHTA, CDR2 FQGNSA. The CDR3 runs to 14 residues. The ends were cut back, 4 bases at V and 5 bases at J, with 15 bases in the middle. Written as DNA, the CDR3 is TGTGCCAGCAGCTCCCCCCTCAGGGGCCACGAGCAGTACTTC. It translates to CASSSPLRGHEQYF.

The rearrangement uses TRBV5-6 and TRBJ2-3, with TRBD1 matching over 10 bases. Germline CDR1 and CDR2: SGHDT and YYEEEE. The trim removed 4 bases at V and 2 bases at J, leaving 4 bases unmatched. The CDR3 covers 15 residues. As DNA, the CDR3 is TGTGCCAGCAGCCGGGACAGGGGTGTCACAGATACGCAGTATTTT. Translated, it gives CASSRDRGVTDTQYF.

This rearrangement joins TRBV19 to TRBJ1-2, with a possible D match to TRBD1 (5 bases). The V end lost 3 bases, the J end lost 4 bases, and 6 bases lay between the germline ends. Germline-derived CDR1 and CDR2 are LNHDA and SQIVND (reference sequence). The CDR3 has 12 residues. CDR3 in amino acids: CASSMGGYGYTF. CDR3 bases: TGTGCCAGTAGTATGGGGGGCTATGGCTACACCTTC.

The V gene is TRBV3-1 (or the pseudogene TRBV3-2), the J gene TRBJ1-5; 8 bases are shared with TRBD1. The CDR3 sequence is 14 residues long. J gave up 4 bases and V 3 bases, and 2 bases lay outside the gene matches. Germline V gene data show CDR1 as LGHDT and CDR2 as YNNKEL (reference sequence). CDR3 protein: CASSQRTGNQPQHF. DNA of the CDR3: TGTGCCAGCAGCCAGAGGACAGGGAATCAGCCCCAGCATTTT.

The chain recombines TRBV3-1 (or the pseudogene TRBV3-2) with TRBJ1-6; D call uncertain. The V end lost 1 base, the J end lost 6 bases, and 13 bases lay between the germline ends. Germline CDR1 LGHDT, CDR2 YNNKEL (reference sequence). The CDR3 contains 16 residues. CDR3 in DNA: TGTGCCAGCAGCCAAGCGAGGCCCATTGGTAATTCACCCCTCCACTTT. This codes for CASSQARPIGNSPLHF.

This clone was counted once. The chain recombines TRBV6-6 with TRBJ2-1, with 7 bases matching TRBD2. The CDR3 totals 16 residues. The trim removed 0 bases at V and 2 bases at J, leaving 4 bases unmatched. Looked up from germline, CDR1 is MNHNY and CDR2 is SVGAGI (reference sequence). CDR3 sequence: CASSYSGAGAYNEQFF. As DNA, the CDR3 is TGTGCCAGCAGTTACTCAGGGGCGGGGGCCTACAATGAGCAGTTCTTC.

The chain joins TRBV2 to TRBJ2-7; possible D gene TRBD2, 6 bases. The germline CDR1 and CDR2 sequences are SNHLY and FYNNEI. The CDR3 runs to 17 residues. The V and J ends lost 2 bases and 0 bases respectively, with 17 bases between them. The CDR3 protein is CASSEWRGRDVSYEQYF. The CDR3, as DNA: TGTGCCAGCAGTGAATGGAGGGGACGGGACGTCTCCTACGAGCAGTACTTC.

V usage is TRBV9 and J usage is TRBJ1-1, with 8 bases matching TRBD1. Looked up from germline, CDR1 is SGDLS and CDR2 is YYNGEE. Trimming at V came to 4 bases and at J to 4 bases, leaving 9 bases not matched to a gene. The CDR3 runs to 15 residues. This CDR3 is CASSSGQGGGTEAFF. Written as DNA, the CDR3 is TGTGCCAGCAGCTCAGGACAGGGCGGGGGCACTGAAGCTTTCTTT.

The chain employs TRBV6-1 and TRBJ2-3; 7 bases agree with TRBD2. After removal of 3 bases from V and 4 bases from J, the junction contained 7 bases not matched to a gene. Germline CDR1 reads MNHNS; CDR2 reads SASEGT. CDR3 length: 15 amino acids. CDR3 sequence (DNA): TGTGCCAGCAGTGACCCCGGGACTAAGTCAGATACGCAGTATTTT. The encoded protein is CASSDPGTKSDTQYF.

CDR3 protein: CASSPPKTGTKPYEQYF. CDR3 nucleotides: TGTGCCAGCTCACCACCGAAAACCGGGACTAAACCCTACGAGCAGTACTTC. The chain is built from TRBV18 and TRBJ2-7; the match to TRBD2 covers 7 bases. Trimming at V came to 0 bases and at J to 2 bases, leaving 10 bases not matched to a gene. The CDR3 is 17 amino acids. CDR1 is KGHSH and CDR2 is LQKENI in the germline V gene.

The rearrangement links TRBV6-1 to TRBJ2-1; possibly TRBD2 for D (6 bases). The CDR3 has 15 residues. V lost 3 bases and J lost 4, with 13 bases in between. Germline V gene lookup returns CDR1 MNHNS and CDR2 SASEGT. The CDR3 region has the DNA TGTGCCAGCAGTGACGGGGGACTGGGATACAATGAGCAGTTCTTC. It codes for CASSDGGLGYNEQFF.

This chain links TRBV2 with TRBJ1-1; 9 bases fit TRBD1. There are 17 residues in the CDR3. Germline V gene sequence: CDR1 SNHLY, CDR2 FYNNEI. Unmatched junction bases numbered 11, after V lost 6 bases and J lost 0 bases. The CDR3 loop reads CASRGQGSPNMNTEAFF. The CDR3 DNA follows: TGTGCCAGCAGGGGACAGGGATCCCCTAACATGAACACTGAAGCTTTCTTT.

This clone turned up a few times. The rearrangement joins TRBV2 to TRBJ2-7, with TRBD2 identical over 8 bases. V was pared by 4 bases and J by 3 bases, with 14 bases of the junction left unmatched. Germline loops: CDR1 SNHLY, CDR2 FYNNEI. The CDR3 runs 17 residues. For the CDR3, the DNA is TGTGCCAGCAGTGGGTTAGGGGAGCTAGCGGGCAACTACGAGCAGTACTTC. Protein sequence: CASSGLGELAGNYEQYF.

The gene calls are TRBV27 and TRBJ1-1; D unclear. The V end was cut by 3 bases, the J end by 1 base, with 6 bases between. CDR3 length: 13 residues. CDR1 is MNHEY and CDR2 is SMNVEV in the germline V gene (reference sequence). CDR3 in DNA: TGTGCCAGCAGTTTCCCCGGGAACACTGAAGCTTTCTTT. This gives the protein CASSFPGNTEAFF.

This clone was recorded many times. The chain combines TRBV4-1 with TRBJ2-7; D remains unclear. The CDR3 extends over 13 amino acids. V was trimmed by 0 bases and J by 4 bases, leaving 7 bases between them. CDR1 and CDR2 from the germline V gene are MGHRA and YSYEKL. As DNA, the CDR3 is TGCGCCAGCAGCCAAGAATCCAGATACGAGCAGTACTTC. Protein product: CASSQESRYEQYF.

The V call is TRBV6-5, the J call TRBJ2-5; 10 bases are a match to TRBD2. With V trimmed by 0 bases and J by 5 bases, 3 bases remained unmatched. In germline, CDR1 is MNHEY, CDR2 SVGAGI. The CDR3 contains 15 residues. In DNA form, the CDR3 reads TGTGCCAGCAGTTACTCGGAAGCGGGGGGGGAGACCCAGTACTTC. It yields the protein CASSYSEAGGETQYF.

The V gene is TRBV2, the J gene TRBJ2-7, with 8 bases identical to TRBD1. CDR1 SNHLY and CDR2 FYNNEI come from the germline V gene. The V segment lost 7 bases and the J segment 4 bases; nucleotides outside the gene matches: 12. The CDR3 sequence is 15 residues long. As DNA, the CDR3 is TGTGCCAGCAAGAAGGGGTCAGGGGGCGTTTACGAGCAGTACTTC. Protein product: CASKKGSGGVYEQYF.

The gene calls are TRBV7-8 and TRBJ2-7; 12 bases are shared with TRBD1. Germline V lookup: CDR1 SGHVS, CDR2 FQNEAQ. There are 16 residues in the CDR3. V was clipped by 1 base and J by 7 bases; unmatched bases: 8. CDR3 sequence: CASSLVRGQGAGEQYF. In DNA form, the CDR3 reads TGTGCCAGCAGCTTAGTGCGGGGACAGGGGGCGGGGGAGCAGTACTTC.

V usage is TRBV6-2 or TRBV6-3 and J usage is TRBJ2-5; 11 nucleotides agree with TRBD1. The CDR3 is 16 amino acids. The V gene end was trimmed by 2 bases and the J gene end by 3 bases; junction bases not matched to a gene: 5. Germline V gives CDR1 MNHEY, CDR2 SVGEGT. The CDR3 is CASSYGPGQGEETQYF. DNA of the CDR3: TGTGCCAGCAGTTACGGTCCGGGACAGGGGGAAGAGACCCAGTACTTC.

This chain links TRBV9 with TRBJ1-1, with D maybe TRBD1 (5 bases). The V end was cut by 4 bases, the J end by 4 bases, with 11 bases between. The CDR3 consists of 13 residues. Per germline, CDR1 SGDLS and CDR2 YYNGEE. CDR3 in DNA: TGTGCCAGCAGCCGGGGGGGTTTCACTGAAGCTTTCTTT. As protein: CASSRGGFTEAFF.

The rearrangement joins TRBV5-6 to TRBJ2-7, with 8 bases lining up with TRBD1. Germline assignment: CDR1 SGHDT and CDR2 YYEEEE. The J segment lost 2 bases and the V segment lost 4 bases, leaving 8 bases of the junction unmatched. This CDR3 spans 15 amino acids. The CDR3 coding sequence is TGTGCCAGCAGCGCCGACAGGGGTAAAGCCTACGAGCAGTACTTC. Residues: CASSADRGKAYEQYF. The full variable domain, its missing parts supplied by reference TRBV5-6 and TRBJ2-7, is DAGVTQSPTHLIKTRGQQVTLRCSPKSGHDTVSWYQQALGQGPQFIFQYYEEEERQRGNFPDRFSGHQFPNYSSELNVNALLLGDSALYLCASSADRGKAYEQYFGPGTRLTVT.

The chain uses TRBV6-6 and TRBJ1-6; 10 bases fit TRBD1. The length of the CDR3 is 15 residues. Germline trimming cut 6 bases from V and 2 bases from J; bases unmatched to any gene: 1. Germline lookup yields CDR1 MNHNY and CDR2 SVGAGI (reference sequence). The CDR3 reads CASSDRGPYNSPLHF. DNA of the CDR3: TGTGCCAGCAGCGACAGGGGGCCCTATAATTCACCCCTCCACTTT.

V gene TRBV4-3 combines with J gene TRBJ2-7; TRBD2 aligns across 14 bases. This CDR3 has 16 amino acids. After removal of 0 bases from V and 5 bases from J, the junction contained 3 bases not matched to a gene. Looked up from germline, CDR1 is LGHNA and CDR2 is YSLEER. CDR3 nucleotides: TGCGCCAGCAGCCAAGACGGGACTAGCGGGGGCGACGAGCAGTACTTC. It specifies CASSQDGTSGGDEQYF.

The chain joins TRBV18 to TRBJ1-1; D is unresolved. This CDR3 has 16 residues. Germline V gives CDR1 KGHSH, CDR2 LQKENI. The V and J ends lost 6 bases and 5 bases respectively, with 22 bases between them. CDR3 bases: TGTGCCAGCTCTTCGACCGGGCAGCTTAGAGGGACTGAAGCTTTCTTT. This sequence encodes CASSSTGQLRGTEAFF.

The CDR3 region is CAARGMNTEAFF. The CDR3 DNA follows: TGTGCTGCTCGGGGGATGAACACTGAAGCTTTCTTT. The chain employs TRBV12-3 or TRBV12-4 and TRBJ1-1, with TRBD1 as a possible D gene (5 bases). This CDR3 is built from 12 residues.